These 21 T cell receptor beta chains came from one sample sequenced in a study of cytomegalovirus exposure and HLA in healthy donors (dated 2017 in TCRdb). Libraries were constructed by the immunoSEQ multiplex PCR assay. For the multiplex PCR, a mixture combining 60 forward primers for TCR Vbeta segments and 13 reverse primers for TCR Jbeta segments was used. TCRdb retrieved this table from immuneACCESS and kept in-frame rearrangements only. Not all clones are present; in checked studies, unresolved V genes account for under half, and no reason is known for the remainder. The sample's clone listing holds approximately 110,000 clones. The leading ten clones occupy 6.5% to 7% of the sample. Input material: PBMCs. The receptors were gathered from a man in his forties in good health and CMV-seropositive.

The chain couples TRBV15 to TRBJ2-7; D perhaps matches TRBD2 (5 bases). V lost 9 bases to trimming and J lost 3 bases, with 9 bases between them. The CDR3 spans 11 residues. Germline V gene lookup returns CDR1 LNHNV and CDR2 YYDKDF (reference sequence). CDR3 in amino acids: CATSDYYEQYF. Here the CDR3 DNA reads TGTGCCACTTCTGACTACTACGAGCAGTACTTC.

The chain couples TRBV15 to TRBJ2-7, with 8 bases matching TRBD1. CDR1 is LNHNV and CDR2 is YYDKDF in the germline V gene (reference sequence). CDR3 size: 17 residues. J gave up 2 bases and V 5 bases, and 14 bases lay outside the gene matches. CDR3 region: CATSGKTGDMKTYEQYF. For the CDR3, the DNA is TGTGCCACCAGCGGGAAGACAGGGGATATGAAGACCTACGAGCAGTACTTC.

CDR3 amino acids: CASSEGLAGGTDTQYF. CDR3 sequence (DNA): TGTGCCAGCAGCGAGGGACTAGCGGGAGGAACAGATACGCAGTATTTT. This chain links TRBV9 with TRBJ2-3, with 15 nucleotides matching TRBD2. Germline V gene sequence: CDR1 SGDLS, CDR2 YYNGEE. The CDR3 contains 16 residues. With 3 bases clipped from V and 3 bases from J, the junction kept 2 bases outside the gene matches.

J is TRBJ2-7 and V is TRBV28, with TRBD2 matching over 8 bases. Germline-derived CDR1 and CDR2 are MDHEN and SYDVKM. V was pared by 6 bases and J by 6 bases, with 16 bases of the junction left unmatched. The CDR3 length is 16 residues. The CDR3 sequence is CASSKLYSGTPREQYF. Written as DNA, the CDR3 is TGTGCCAGCAGCAAACTCTATAGCGGGACCCCCCGCGAGCAGTACTTC.

The chain couples TRBV7-9 to TRBJ2-1; a weak D match, TRBD1 (5 bases). CDR3 length: 15 amino acids. Germline CDR1 is SEHNR and CDR2 is FQNEAQ (reference sequence). Trimming stripped 3 bases from V and 4 bases from J, with 13 bases between. The CDR3 nucleotides are TGTGCCAGCAGCTTGGCCCTAGGGGCGTACAATGAGCAGTTCTTC. Translating gives CASSLALGAYNEQFF.

The V gene is TRBV11-2, the J gene TRBJ2-3, with D perhaps TRBD2 (5 bases). Germline assignment: CDR1 SGHAT and CDR2 FQNNGV. The germline V and J ends were trimmed by 3 bases and 1 base, with 17 bases remaining between them. CDR3 length: 17 amino acids. The CDR3 region is CASSFLSGSSGTDTQYF. The CDR3 DNA follows: TGTGCCAGCAGCTTTCTGTCTGGGAGCTCCGGCACAGATACGCAGTATTTT.

V is TRBV28 and J is TRBJ2-2; D is perhaps TRBD2 (5 bases). V dropped 7 bases and J dropped 4 bases, with 16 bases sitting between them. Germline CDR1 MDHEN, CDR2 SYDVKM. The CDR3 has 15 amino acids. CDR3 sequence: CASTKTRSPTGELFF. CDR3 coding DNA: TGTGCCAGCACTAAAACTAGGTCCCCCACCGGGGAGCTGTTTTTT.

CDR3 DNA: TGTGCCAGCAGCTTGCCGCGGGATGAGCAGTTCTTC. It codes for CASSLPRDEQFF. This chain links TRBV7-2 with TRBJ2-1; maybe TRBD2 (5 bases). Germline V CDR1 and CDR2: SGHTA, FQGNSA. This CDR3 is 12 amino acids long. Trimming shortened V by 3 bases and J by 8 bases, and 8 bases separated the two germline ends.

The CDR3 loop is CSSHRRSAENIQYF. The CDR3 DNA is TGCAGCTCCCACCGGAGGTCGGCTGAAAACATTCAGTACTTC. J is TRBJ2-4 and V is TRBV29-1; TRBD2 might be the D (5 bases). The CDR3 has 14 amino acids. Between the trimmed V and J ends, which lost 8 bases and 5 bases, there was a span of 19 bases. CDR1 and CDR2 (germline): SQVTM, ANQGSEA. Full variable domain (rest looked up from reference TRBV29-1 and TRBJ2-4): SAVISQKPSRDICQRGTSLTIQCQVDSQVTMMFWYRQQPGQSLTLIATANQGSEATYESGFVIDKFPISRPNLTFSTLTVSNMSPEDSSIYLCSSHRRSAENIQYFGAGTRLSVL.

The V call is TRBV5-4, the J call TRBJ2-7; TRBD2 agrees at 10 bases. Germline V gives CDR1 SGHNT, CDR2 YYREEE (reference sequence). CDR3 length: 16 amino acids. J was trimmed by 3 bases and V by 4 bases; bases with no gene match: 10. The CDR3 spells CASSRGGGLAVYEQYF. The DNA for the CDR3 is TGTGCCAGCAGCAGGGGTGGAGGACTAGCGGTCTACGAGCAGTACTTC. Full variable domain (rest looked up from reference TRBV5-4 and TRBJ2-7): ETGVTQSPTHLIKTRGQQVTLRCSSQSGHNTVSWYQQALGQGPQFIFQYYREEENGRGNFPPRFSGLQFPNYSSELNVNALELDDSALYLCASSRGGGLAVYEQYFGPGTRLTVT.

This sequence joins TRBV19 and TRBJ2-1, with TRBD2 matching over 12 bases. The CDR3 sequence is 20 residues long. Germline assignment: CDR1 LNHDA and CDR2 SQIVND (reference sequence). J was trimmed by 4 bases and V by 1 base; bases with no gene match: 14. Here the CDR3 DNA reads TGTGCCAGTAGTATAGTAGGCGGGACTAGCGGGCAGAGACGGTACAATGAGCAGTTCTTC. Protein: CASSIVGGTSGQRRYNEQFF.

This sequence joins TRBV19 and TRBJ2-1; 9 nucleotides align to TRBD2. From germline, CDR1 is LNHDA and CDR2 SQIVND (reference sequence). The J segment lost 3 bases and the V segment lost 1 base, leaving 1 base of the junction unmatched. CDR3 length: 15 residues. CDR3 in DNA: TGTGCCAGTAGTATAGGGACTAGCGTCTACAATGAGCAGTTCTTC. Translation gives CASSIGTSVYNEQFF.

The chain links TRBV11-1 to TRBJ1-4; D unresolved. V lost 0 bases to trimming and J lost 8 bases, with 16 bases between them. Germline V gene lookup returns CDR1 SGHAT and CDR2 FQDESV (reference sequence). This CDR3 contains 16 residues. The DNA for the CDR3 is TGTGCCAGCAGCTTAGCAACGGACTGGCAGGAGGAAAAACTGTTTTTT. This gives the protein CASSLATDWQEEKLFF.

This chain joins TRBV5-1 and TRBJ2-3; TRBD1 is a possible D gene (5 bases). The germline V and J ends were trimmed by 2 bases and 3 bases, with 10 bases remaining between them. This CDR3 region has 14 residues. Germline-derived CDR1 and CDR2 are SGHRS and YFSETQ. The CDR3 sequence is CASSLAGRTDTQYF. The DNA of the CDR3 is TGCGCCAGCAGCTTAGCAGGGCGAACAGATACGCAGTATTTT.

The chain has TRBV7-9 and TRBJ1-4; 7 nucleotides align to TRBD1. Germline CDR1 and CDR2: SEHNR and FQNEAQ (reference sequence). The length of the CDR3 is 15 residues. Trimming removed 5 bases from V and 5 bases from J; junction bases left unmatched: 8. CDR3 DNA sequence: TGTGCCAGCAGCGTGGGACAGCAGAACAATGAAAAACTGTTTTTT. Translated: CASSVGQQNNEKLFF. Complete variable domain (other parts from reference TRBV7-9 and TRBJ1-4): DTGVSQNPRHKITKRGQNVTFRCDPISEHNRLYWYRQTLGQGPEFLTYFQNEAQLEKSRLLSDRFSAERPKGSFSTLEIQRTEQGDSAMYLCASSVGQQNNEKLFFGSGTQLSVL.

The genes are TRBV5-4 and TRBJ2-2; the match to TRBD1 covers 7 bases. Per germline, CDR1 SGHNT and CDR2 YYREEE (reference sequence). The CDR3 has 15 residues. Trimming cost V 5 bases and J 7 bases; bases outside gene matches: 11. CDR3: CASSYDRETGGELFF. The CDR3 DNA sequence: TGTGCCAGCAGTTACGACAGGGAAACTGGCGGGGAGCTGTTTTTT.

The V and J genes are TRBV6-6 and TRBJ2-4; D not certain. The ends were cut back, 3 bases at V and 5 bases at J, with 11 bases in the middle. The CDR3 is 14 residues long. Germline V gives CDR1 MNHNY, CDR2 SVGAGI (reference sequence). The CDR3 reads CASSYTISQNIQYF. The CDR3 nucleotides are TGTGCCAGCAGTTATACTATCAGCCAAAACATTCAGTACTTC.

The chain uses TRBV28 and TRBJ1-1; D might be TRBD1 (6 bases). CDR1 is MDHEN, CDR2 SYDVKM, per germline. Trimming removed 2 bases from V and 11 bases from J, with 18 bases in between. The CDR3 sequence is 14 residues long. The chain's CDR3 is CASSLPTGFLPAFF. The CDR3 coding sequence is TGTGCCAGCAGTTTACCGACAGGTTTTCTCCCCGCTTTCTTT.

The V call is TRBV28, the J call TRBJ2-1; 8 nucleotides line up with TRBD2. This CDR3 is 14 amino acids long. V shed 6 bases and J 4 bases; nucleotides not matched to a gene: 5. In germline, CDR1 is MDHEN, CDR2 SYDVKM. The CDR3 reads CASRREARYNEQFF. CDR3 coding DNA: TGTGCCAGCAGGCGGGAGGCCCGTTACAATGAGCAGTTCTTC.

CDR3 sequence: CASSEAGEGTEAFF. The CDR3 nucleotides are TGCGCCAGCAGTGAGGCAGGGGAAGGGACTGAAGCTTTCTTT. The chain combines TRBV10-1 with TRBJ1-1, with D tentatively TRBD1 (6 bases). The V and J ends lost 2 bases and 5 bases respectively, with 12 bases between them. The germline gives CDR1 WNHNN, CDR2 SYGVQD (reference sequence). The CDR3 totals 14 residues.

CDR3 nucleotide sequence: TGCGCCAGCAGCCCTACGGGGTCCTCCTCCGGCTACACCTTC. Translating gives CASSPTGSSSGYTF. This chain uses TRBV5-1 with TRBJ1-2; the D is unclear. This CDR3 comprises 14 residues. V was trimmed by 4 bases and J by 8 bases, leaving 18 bases between them. Per germline, CDR1 SGHRS and CDR2 YFSETQ.